The 27 T cell receptor beta chains below come from one sample, sequenced in a study of blood T cell repertoires in COVID-19. Sequenced by immunoSEQ multiplex PCR; TCRdb stores in-frame clones only, minus some. The table has fewer than 350,000 clones, 86% seen once. Specimen: peripheral blood. The receptor source for this set is a woman in her 70s with COVID-19, enrolled during active disease.

The J gene is TRBJ1-6, the V gene TRBV6-2 or TRBV6-3, with a possible D match to TRBD1 (6 bases). This CDR3 contains 19 residues. V was cut by 4 bases and J by 0 bases, with 19 bases left in between. Germline V gives CDR1 MNHEY, CDR2 SVGEGT. The CDR3 loop is CASSWGLSDWSSYNSPLHF. The DNA of the CDR3 is TGTGCCAGCAGTTGGGGGCTGAGCGACTGGAGCTCCTATAATTCACCCCTCCACTTT.

The chain employs TRBV6-2 or TRBV6-3 and TRBJ2-1; D gene ambiguous. V shed 4 bases and J shed 7 bases, with 8 bases lying between them. The CDR3 consists of 12 residues. Germline V gives CDR1 MNHEY, CDR2 SVGEGT. The CDR3 loop is CASSSPPNEQFF. The CDR3 region has the DNA TGTGCCAGCAGTTCCCCCCCTAATGAGCAGTTCTTC.

V gene TRBV15 combines with J gene TRBJ2-5; the match to TRBD1 covers 8 bases. The ends lost 7 bases at V and 2 bases at J; junction bases unmatched: 6. This CDR3 region has 14 residues. Germline CDR1 and CDR2: LNHNV and YYDKDF (reference sequence). As DNA, the CDR3 is TGTGCCACCATTTTGGACAGGGCTCAAGAGACCCAGTACTTC. Protein: CATILDRAQETQYF.

The V and J genes are TRBV7-9 and TRBJ2-2; D remains ambiguous. The CDR3 contains 13 residues. V was shortened by 6 bases and J by 3 bases, with 8 bases between the two germline ends. The germline V gene has CDR1 SEHNR and CDR2 FQNEAQ (reference sequence). In nucleotides, the CDR3 is TGTGCCAGCAGTCGCGGCTACACCGGGGAGCTGTTTTTT. Residues: CASSRGYTGELFF.

The rearrangement links TRBV4-1 to TRBJ2-3; 8 nucleotides match TRBD1. This CDR3 is built from 15 residues. V shed 6 bases and J 4 bases; nucleotides not matched to a gene: 9. Germline loops: CDR1 MGHRA, CDR2 YSYEKL. CDR3 bases: TGCGCCAGCAGTCTCGTGGGACAGGTATCAGATACGCAGTATTTT. Its protein is CASSLVGQVSDTQYF.

This sequence joins TRBV4-1 and TRBJ1-4, with TRBD1 matching over 9 bases. The germline V gene has CDR1 MGHRA and CDR2 YSYEKL. V shed 2 bases and J 6 bases; nucleotides not matched to a gene: 7. The CDR3 extends over 16 amino acids. The CDR3 spells CASSQPPGQGDEKLFF. CDR3 DNA: TGCGCCAGCAGCCAACCTCCGGGACAGGGTGATGAAAAACTGTTTTTT.

V gene TRBV2 combines with J gene TRBJ1-2; D remains ambiguous. Germline CDR1 and CDR2: SNHLY and FYNNEI. This CDR3 comprises 10 residues. The germline V and J ends were trimmed by 6 bases and 7 bases, with 6 bases remaining between them. CDR3 DNA sequence: TGTGCCAGCAGAGAGATTGGCTACACCTTC. This translates into CASREIGYTF.

V is TRBV9 and J is TRBJ2-5; 10 bases align to TRBD2. Looked up from germline, CDR1 is SGDLS and CDR2 is YYNGEE. With V trimmed by 5 bases and J by 4 bases, 11 bases remained unmatched. This CDR3 is built from 16 residues. CDR3 protein: CASSARAGGPGETQYF. CDR3 nucleotides: TGTGCCAGCAGTGCCCGAGCGGGGGGGCCGGGAGAGACCCAGTACTTC.

The chain recombines TRBV3-1 (or the pseudogene TRBV3-2) with TRBJ1-1; a weak D match, TRBD1 (6 bases). Germline V CDR1 and CDR2: LGHDT, YNNKEL (reference sequence). The CDR3 runs to 13 residues. With 5 bases removed from V and 4 bases from J, the gap between germline ends came to 11 bases. The CDR3 protein is CASSWGLSTEAFF. CDR3 DNA sequence: TGTGCCAGCAGCTGGGGGCTGAGCACTGAAGCTTTCTTT.

This chain uses TRBV18 with TRBJ2-7; 7 positions agree with TRBD1. With 3 bases clipped from V and 2 bases from J, the junction kept 4 bases outside the gene matches. CDR1 and CDR2 from the germline V gene are KGHSH and LQKENI. The CDR3 length is 14 residues. DNA for the CDR3: TGTGCCAGCTCACCTATCGGACAGGCCTACGAGCAGTACTTC. Translated: CASSPIGQAYEQYF.

The chain recombines TRBV2 with TRBJ1-6; tentative D call: TRBD1 (5 bases). This CDR3 is 14 amino acids long. Germline values: CDR1 SNHLY, CDR2 FYNNEI. V was trimmed by 3 bases and J by 7 bases, leaving 10 bases between them. The CDR3 sequence is CASSDRAANSPLHF. CDR3 DNA sequence: TGTGCCAGCAGTGACAGGGCTGCGAATTCACCCCTCCACTTT.

The rearrangement joins TRBV4-2 to TRBJ2-1; 9 nucleotides line up with TRBD1. The CDR3 has 15 amino acids. The trim removed 5 bases at V and 13 bases at J, leaving 15 bases unmatched. CDR1 and CDR2 from the germline V gene are LGHNA and YNFKEQ. CDR3 loop: CASSYGGQGALGQFF. CDR3 DNA sequence: TGTGCCAGCAGCTACGGGGGACAGGGAGCGTTAGGTCAGTTCTTC.

The count of this clone is one. The chain has TRBV5-1 and TRBJ1-2, with 7 bases that match TRBD1. This CDR3 contains 16 residues. Germline V gene lookup returns CDR1 SGHRS and CDR2 YFSETQ. The V segment lost 3 bases and the J segment 0 bases; nucleotides outside the gene matches: 8. The CDR3 coding sequence is TGCGCCAGCAGCTCCCGGGACAGCCCTACTAACTATGGCTACACCTTC. It codes for CASSSRDSPTNYGYTF.

This clone turned up a few times. J is TRBJ1-3 and V is TRBV5-1; tentative D call: TRBD1 (5 bases). The ends were cut back, 6 bases at V and 0 bases at J, with 13 bases in the middle. The CDR3 has 15 amino acids. Looked up from germline, CDR1 is SGHRS and CDR2 is YFSETQ. In nucleotides, the CDR3 is TGCGCCAGCACCCCCCAGGGCGTCTCTGGAAACACCATATATTTT. This sequence encodes CASTPQGVSGNTIYF.

This sequence joins TRBV6-5 and TRBJ1-2, with 10 bases that match TRBD1. The CDR3 has 14 amino acids. Germline CDR1 reads MNHEY; CDR2 reads SVGAGI. With 4 bases clipped from V and 7 bases from J, the junction kept 6 bases outside the gene matches. In DNA, the CDR3 is TGTGCCAGCAGTTCGGGGACAGGGGTCCTTGGCTACACCTTC. This sequence encodes CASSSGTGVLGYTF.

The chain links TRBV30 to TRBJ1-1; no clear D gene. This CDR3 is 12 amino acids long. The germline V gene has CDR1 GTSNPN and CDR2 SVGIG (reference sequence). Trimming left V 5 bases short and J 1 base short, with 8 bases between. CDR3 in amino acids: CAWAGGNTEAFF. DNA for the CDR3: TGTGCCTGGGCGGGAGGGAACACTGAAGCTTTCTTT.

This chain joins TRBV5-1 and TRBJ1-3; no clear D gene. Looked up from germline, CDR1 is SGHRS and CDR2 is YFSETQ. There are 14 residues in the CDR3. V was shortened by 4 bases and J by 5 bases, with 13 bases between the two germline ends. Here the CDR3 DNA reads TGCGCCAGCAGCGGCGGGAACGACAGAAACACCATATATTTT. As protein: CASSGGNDRNTIYF.

The chain combines TRBV9 with TRBJ1-1; TRBD1 agrees at 7 bases. V was clipped by 0 bases and J by 3 bases; unmatched bases: 2. The CDR3 spans 14 residues. Per the germline V gene, CDR1 is SGDLS and CDR2 is YYNGEE. As DNA, the CDR3 is TGTGCCAGCAGCGTAGACAGGGGTGACACTGAAGCTTTCTTT. It specifies CASSVDRGDTEAFF.

The CDR3 nucleotides are TGTGCCAGCAGTTCGACAGGGTTGGGCCAGCCCCAGCATTTT. It specifies CASSSTGLGQPQHF. V gene TRBV27 combines with J gene TRBJ1-5; 7 nucleotides agree with TRBD1. Losses at the gene ends were 4 bases for V and 7 bases for J; bases not matched to a gene: 7. There are 14 residues in the CDR3. Germline values: CDR1 MNHEY, CDR2 SMNVEV (reference sequence).

This clone was detected only once. J is TRBJ1-2 and V is TRBV10-2; no clear D. Between the trimmed V and J ends, which lost 5 bases and 5 bases, there was a span of 12 bases. Germline V gives CDR1 WSHSY, CDR2 SAAADI. There are 13 residues in the CDR3. The CDR3 nucleotides are TGCGCCAGCAGTCTCGAAAGACAATATGGCTACACCTTC. Its protein is CASSLERQYGYTF.

This chain joins TRBV5-4 and TRBJ2-1; TRBD1 might be the D (5 bases). Trimming removed 4 bases from V and 3 bases from J, with 8 bases in between. From germline, CDR1 is SGHNT and CDR2 YYREEE (reference sequence). CDR3 size: 13 residues. CDR3 sequence: CASSIDSYNEQFF. CDR3 in DNA: TGTGCCAGCAGCATCGACAGCTACAATGAGCAGTTCTTC.

The CDR3 region is CASSQDHANRENSPLHF. In nucleotides, the CDR3 is TGTGCCAGCAGCCAAGATCATGCTAACAGAGAGAATTCACCCCTCCACTTT. The chain carries TRBV3-1 (or the pseudogene TRBV3-2) and TRBJ1-6; D is undetermined. Deletions cut 0 bases from V and 7 bases from J, with 16 bases between. The CDR3 runs to 17 residues. Germline V gene lookup returns CDR1 LGHDT and CDR2 YNNKEL (reference sequence).

The V call is TRBV7-2, the J call TRBJ1-1; D perhaps matches TRBD1 (6 bases). Per germline, CDR1 SGHTA and CDR2 FQGNSA. V was shortened by 6 bases and J by 1 base, with 12 bases between the two germline ends. The CDR3 consists of 14 residues. CDR3 loop: CASSGGSPNTEAFF. As DNA, the CDR3 is TGTGCCAGCAGTGGGGGCAGCCCGAACACTGAAGCTTTCTTT. Full variable domain (remainder filled in from reference TRBV7-2 and TRBJ1-1): GAGVSQSPSNKVTEKGKDVELRCDPISGHTALYWYRQSLGQGLEFLIYFQGNSAPDKSGLPSDRFSAERTGGSVSTLTIQRTQQEDSAVYLCASSGGSPNTEAFFGQGTRLTVV.

The chain combines TRBV6-6 with TRBJ2-2; TRBD2 matches 10 bases. With 5 bases clipped from V and 3 bases from J, the junction kept 3 bases outside the gene matches. CDR1 MNHNY and CDR2 SVGAGI come from the germline V gene (reference sequence). The CDR3 has 15 residues. The CDR3 sequence is CASSAGTSDTGELFF. In nucleotides, the CDR3 is TGTGCCAGCAGTGCCGGGACTAGCGACACCGGGGAGCTGTTTTTT.

The chain couples TRBV28 to TRBJ2-4; D is possibly TRBD1 (6 bases). V shed 7 bases and J shed 2 bases, with 12 bases lying between them. The CDR3 totals 14 residues. Germline CDR1 is MDHEN and CDR2 is SYDVKM. CDR3 residues: CASTKQGTKNIQYF. CDR3 bases: TGTGCCAGCACCAAACAGGGTACCAAAAACATTCAGTACTTC.

V and J are TRBV7-8 and TRBJ2-7; possible D gene TRBD2, 5 bases. The CDR3 extends over 16 amino acids. CDR1 and CDR2 from the germline V gene are SGHVS and FQNEAQ. The ends were cut back, 1 base at V and 1 base at J, with 14 bases in the middle. The CDR3 loop is CASSLVAGTASYEQYF. For the CDR3, the DNA is TGTGCCAGCAGCTTAGTGGCGGGTACGGCATCCTACGAGCAGTACTTC.

The chain combines TRBV10-3 with TRBJ2-3, with D tentatively TRBD2 (7 bases). The V gene's germline CDR1 is ENHRY and CDR2 SYGVKD. CDR3 length: 15 residues. V lost 6 bases to trimming and J lost 3 bases, with 16 bases between them. The CDR3 sequence: CAIRQGGGFTDTQYF. For the CDR3, the DNA is TGTGCCATCAGACAGGGAGGGGGTTTTACAGATACGCAGTATTTT.